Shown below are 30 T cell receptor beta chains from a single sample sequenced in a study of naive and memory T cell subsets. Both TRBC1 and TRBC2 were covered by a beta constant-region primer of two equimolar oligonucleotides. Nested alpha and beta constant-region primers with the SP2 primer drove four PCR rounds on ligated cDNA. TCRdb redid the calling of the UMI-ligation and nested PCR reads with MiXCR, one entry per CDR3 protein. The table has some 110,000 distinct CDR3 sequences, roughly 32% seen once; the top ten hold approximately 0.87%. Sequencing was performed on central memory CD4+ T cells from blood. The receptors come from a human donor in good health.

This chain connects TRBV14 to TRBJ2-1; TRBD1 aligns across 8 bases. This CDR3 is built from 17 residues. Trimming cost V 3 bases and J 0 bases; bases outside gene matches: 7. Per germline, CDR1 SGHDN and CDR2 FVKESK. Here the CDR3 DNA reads TGTGCCAGCAGCCACGCCGGGACAGGCCTCTCCTACAATGAGCAGTTCTTC. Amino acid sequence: CASSHAGTGLSYNEQFF.

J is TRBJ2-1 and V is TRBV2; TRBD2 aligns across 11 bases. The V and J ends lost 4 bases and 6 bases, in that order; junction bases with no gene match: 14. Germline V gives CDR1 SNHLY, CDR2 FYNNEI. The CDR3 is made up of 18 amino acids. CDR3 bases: TGTGCCAGCAGTGTGGGTAGCGGGAGGGCCCGGCGATTCAATGAGCAGTTCTTC. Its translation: CASSVGSGRARRFNEQFF. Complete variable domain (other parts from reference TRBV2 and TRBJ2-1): EPEVTQTPSHQVTQMGQEVILRCVPISNHLYFYWYRQILGQKVEFLVSFYNNEISEKSEIFDDQFSVERPDGSNFTLKIRSTKLEDSAMYFCASSVGSGRARRFNEQFFGPGTRLTVL.

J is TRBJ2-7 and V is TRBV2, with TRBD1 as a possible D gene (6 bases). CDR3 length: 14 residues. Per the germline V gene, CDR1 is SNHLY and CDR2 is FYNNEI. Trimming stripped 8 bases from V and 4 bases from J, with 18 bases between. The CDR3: CASCQGFTGYEQYF. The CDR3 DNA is TGTGCCAGCTGCCAGGGGTTTACTGGGTACGAGCAGTACTTC.

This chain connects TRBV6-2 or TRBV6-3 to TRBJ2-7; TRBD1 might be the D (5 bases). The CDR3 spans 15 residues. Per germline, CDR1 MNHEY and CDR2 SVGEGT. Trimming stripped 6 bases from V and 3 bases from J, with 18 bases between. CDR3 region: CASRPPGHNRYEQYF. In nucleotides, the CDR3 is TGTGCCAGCAGACCTCCCGGACACAACCGCTACGAGCAGTACTTC.

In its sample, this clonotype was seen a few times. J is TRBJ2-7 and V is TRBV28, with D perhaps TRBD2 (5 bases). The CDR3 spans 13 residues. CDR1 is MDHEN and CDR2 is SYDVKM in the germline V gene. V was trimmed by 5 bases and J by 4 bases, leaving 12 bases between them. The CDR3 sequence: CASSRGSRYEQYF. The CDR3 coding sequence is TGTGCCAGCAGTCGCGGGTCCCGGTACGAGCAGTACTTC.

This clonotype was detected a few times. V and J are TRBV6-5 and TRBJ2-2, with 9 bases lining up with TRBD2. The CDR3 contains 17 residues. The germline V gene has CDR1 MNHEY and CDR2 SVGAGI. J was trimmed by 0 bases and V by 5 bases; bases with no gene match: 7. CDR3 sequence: CASSPGTSSANTGELFF. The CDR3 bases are TGTGCCAGCAGTCCCGGGACTAGCTCAGCGAACACCGGGGAGCTGTTTTTT.

CDR3 bases: TGCGCCAGCAGCCAAGTTCCGGATTCACCCCTCCACTTT. Residues: CASSQVPDSPLHF. The V call is TRBV4-1, the J call TRBJ1-6; D is uncertain. The CDR3 is 13 residues long. The germline V gene encodes CDR1 MGHRA and CDR2 YSYEKL. V gave up 1 base and J gave up 8 bases, with 6 bases separating them.

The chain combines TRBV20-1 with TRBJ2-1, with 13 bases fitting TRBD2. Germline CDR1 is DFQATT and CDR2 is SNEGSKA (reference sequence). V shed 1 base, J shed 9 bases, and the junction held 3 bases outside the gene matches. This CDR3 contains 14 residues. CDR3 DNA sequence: TGCAGTGCTAGAGGACTAGCGGGAGGAGGTGAGCAGTTCTTC. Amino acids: CSARGLAGGGEQFF.

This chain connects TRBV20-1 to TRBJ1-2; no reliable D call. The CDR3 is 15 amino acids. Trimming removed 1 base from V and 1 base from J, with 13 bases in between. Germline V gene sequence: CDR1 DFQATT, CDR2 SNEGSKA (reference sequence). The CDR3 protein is CSARATALGNYGYTF. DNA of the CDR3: TGCAGTGCTAGAGCTACAGCTTTGGGTAACTATGGCTACACCTTC.

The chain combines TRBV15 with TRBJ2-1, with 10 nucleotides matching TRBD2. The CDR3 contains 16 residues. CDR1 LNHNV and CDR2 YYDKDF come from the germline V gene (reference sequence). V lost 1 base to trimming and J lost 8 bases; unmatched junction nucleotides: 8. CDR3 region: CATSRGLAGARDEQFF. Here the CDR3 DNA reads TGTGCCACCAGCAGAGGTCTAGCGGGAGCTCGGGATGAGCAGTTCTTC.

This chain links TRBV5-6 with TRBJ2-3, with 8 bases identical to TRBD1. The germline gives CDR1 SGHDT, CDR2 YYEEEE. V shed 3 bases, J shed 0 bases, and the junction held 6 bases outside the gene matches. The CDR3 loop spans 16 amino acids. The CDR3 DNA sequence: TGTGCCAGCAGCTGGGTGACAGGGGCGAGCACAGATACGCAGTATTTT. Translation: CASSWVTGASTDTQYF.

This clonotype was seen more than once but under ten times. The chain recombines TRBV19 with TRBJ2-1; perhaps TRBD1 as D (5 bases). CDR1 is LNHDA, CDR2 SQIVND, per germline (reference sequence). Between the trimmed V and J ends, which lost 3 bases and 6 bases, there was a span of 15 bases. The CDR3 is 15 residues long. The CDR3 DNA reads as TGTGCCAGTAGTATCTCGGCTTCTAGGGGCAATGAGCAGTTCTTC. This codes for CASSISASRGNEQFF. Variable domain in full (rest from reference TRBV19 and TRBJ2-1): DGGITQSPKYLFRKEGQNVTLSCEQNLNHDAMYWYRQDPGQGLRLIYYSQIVNDFQKGDIAEGYSVSREKKESFPLTVTSAQKNPTAFYLCASSISASRGNEQFFGPGTRLTVL.

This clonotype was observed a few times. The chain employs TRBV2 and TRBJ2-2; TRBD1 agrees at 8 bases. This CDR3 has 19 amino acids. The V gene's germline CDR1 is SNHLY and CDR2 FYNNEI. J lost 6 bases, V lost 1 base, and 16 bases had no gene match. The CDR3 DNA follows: TGTGCCAGCAGTGAAGTATTATACGGGACAGGAGGGGTGGCCGGGGAGCTGTTTTTT. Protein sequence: CASSEVLYGTGGVAGELFF.

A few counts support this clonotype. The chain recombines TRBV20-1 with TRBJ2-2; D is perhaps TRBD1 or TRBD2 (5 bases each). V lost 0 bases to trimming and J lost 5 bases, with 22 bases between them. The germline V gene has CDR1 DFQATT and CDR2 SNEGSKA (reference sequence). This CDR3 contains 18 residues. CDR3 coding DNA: TGCAGTGCTAGAGATCCCTTTTTTGGGGGAGAAGATACCGGGGAGCTGTTTTTT. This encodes CSARDPFFGGEDTGELFF.

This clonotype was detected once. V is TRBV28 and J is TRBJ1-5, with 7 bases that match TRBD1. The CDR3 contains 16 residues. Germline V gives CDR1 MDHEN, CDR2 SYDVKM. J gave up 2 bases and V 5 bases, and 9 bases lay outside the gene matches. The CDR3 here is CASSLTGVFGNQPQHF. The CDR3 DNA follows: TGTGCCAGCAGTCTCACAGGGGTTTTCGGCAATCAGCCCCAGCATTTT.

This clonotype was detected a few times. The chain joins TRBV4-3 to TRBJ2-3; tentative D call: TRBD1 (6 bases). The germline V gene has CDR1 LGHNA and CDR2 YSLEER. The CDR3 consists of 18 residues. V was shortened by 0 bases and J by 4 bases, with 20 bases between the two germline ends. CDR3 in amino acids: CASSQEYQLQGVADTQYF. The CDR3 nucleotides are TGCGCCAGCAGCCAAGAATATCAGTTACAGGGAGTTGCAGATACGCAGTATTTT.

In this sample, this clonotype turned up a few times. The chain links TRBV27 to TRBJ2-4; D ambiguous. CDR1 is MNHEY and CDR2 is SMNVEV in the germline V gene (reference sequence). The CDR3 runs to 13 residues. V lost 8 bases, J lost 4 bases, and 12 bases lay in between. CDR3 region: CASASLGKNIQYF. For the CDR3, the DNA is TGTGCCAGCGCCTCTCTGGGGAAAAACATTCAGTACTTC.

The CDR3 loop is CASSPWDSGIETQYF. The CDR3 DNA sequence: TGTGCCAGCAGTCCCTGGGATAGCGGGATAGAGACCCAGTACTTC. The V gene is TRBV6-2 or TRBV6-3, the J gene TRBJ2-5; 8 nucleotides match TRBD2. Germline V gives CDR1 MNHEY, CDR2 SVGEGT. The CDR3 has 15 amino acids. V dropped 5 bases and J dropped 4; count of bases not matched to a gene: 9.

The CDR3 DNA reads as TGTGCCAGTAGTGGTCCGACAGGGGCGCGTCAGCCCCAGCATTTT. Protein: CASSGPTGARQPQHF. The chain combines TRBV19 with TRBJ1-5; 8 bases line up with TRBD1. This CDR3 region has 15 residues. V shed 5 bases, J shed 6 bases, and the junction held 9 bases outside the gene matches. The germline gives CDR1 LNHDA, CDR2 SQIVND (reference sequence).

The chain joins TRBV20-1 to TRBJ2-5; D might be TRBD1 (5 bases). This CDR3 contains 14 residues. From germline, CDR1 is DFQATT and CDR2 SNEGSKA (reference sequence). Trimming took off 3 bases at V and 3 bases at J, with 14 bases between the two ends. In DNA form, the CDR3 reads TGCAGTGCTAGGCCCAGACAGTTGGAAGAGACCCAGTACTTC. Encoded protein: CSARPRQLEETQYF.

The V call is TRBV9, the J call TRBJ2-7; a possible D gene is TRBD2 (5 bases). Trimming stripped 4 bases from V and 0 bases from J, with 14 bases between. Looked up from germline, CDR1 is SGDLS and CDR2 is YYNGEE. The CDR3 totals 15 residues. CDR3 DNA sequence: TGTGCCAGCAGCCCCCGGACTGATAGCTCCTACGAGCAGTACTTC. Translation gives CASSPRTDSSYEQYF.

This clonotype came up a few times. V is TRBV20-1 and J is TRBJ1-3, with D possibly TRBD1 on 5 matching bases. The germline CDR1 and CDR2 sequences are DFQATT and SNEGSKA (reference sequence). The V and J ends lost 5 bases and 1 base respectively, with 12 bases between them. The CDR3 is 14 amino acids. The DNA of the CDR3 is TGCAGTGCTCTACCCGGGACTTCTGGAAACACCATATATTTT. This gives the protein CSALPGTSGNTIYF.

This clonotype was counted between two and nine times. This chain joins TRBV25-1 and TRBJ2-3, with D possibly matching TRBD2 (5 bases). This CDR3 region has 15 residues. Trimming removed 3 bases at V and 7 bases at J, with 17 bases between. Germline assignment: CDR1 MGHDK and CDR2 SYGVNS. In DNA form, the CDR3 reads TGTGCCAGCAGTGACCCCCGGCGGGTCCCGAATACGCAGTATTTT. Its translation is CASSDPRRVPNTQYF. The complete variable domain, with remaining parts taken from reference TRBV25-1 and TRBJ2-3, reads EADIYQTPRYLVIGTGKKITLECSQTMGHDKMYWYQQDPGMELHLIHYSYGVNSTEKGDLSSESTVSRIRTEHFPLTLESARPSHTSQYLCASSDPRRVPNTQYFGPGTRLTVL.

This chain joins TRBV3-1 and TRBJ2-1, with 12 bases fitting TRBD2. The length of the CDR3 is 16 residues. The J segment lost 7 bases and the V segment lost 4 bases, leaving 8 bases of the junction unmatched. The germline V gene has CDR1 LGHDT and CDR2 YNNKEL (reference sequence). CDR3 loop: CASSPGASGRGNEQFF. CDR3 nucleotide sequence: TGTGCCAGCAGCCCTGGCGCTAGCGGGAGGGGGAATGAGCAGTTCTTC.

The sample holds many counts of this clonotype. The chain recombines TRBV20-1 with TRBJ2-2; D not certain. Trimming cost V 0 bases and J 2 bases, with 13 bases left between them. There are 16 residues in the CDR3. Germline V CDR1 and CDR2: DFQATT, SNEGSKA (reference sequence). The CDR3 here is CSARESWTGNTGELFF. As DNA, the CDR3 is TGCAGTGCTAGAGAGTCATGGACCGGAAACACCGGGGAGCTGTTTTTT.

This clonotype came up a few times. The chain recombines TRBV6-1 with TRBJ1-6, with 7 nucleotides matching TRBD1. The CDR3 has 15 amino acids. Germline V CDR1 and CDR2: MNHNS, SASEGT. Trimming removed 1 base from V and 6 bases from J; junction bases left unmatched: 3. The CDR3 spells CASSEVTGSNSPLHF. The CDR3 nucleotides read TGTGCCAGCAGTGAAGTGACAGGGAGTAATTCACCCCTCCACTTT.

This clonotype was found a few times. The CDR3 DNA follows: TGCAGTGCCGGTGGGGGACAGGGCTTTATTGAGACCCAGTACTTC. Translation: CSAGGGQGFIETQYF. This chain connects TRBV20-1 to TRBJ2-5; TRBD1 aligns across 9 bases. Germline values: CDR1 DFQATT, CDR2 SNEGSKA (reference sequence). The CDR3 contains 15 residues. J was trimmed by 5 bases and V by 6 bases; bases with no gene match: 13.

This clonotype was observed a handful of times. CDR3 sequence (DNA): TGCAGTGCTCCTCGACTAGCGGGAAGTTTCACAGATACGCAGTATTTT. Protein: CSAPRLAGSFTDTQYF. The chain is built from TRBV20-1 and TRBJ2-3; 11 nucleotides agree with TRBD2. V shed 5 bases and J 2 bases; nucleotides not matched to a gene: 9. Germline V gene sequence: CDR1 DFQATT, CDR2 SNEGSKA (reference sequence). The CDR3 runs 16 residues.

The CDR3 nucleotides are TGTGCCAGCAGTTTAGGGGGCACCGCCACAGATACGCAGTATTTT. Amino acids: CASSLGGTATDTQYF. The V and J genes are TRBV12-3 or TRBV12-4 and TRBJ2-3, with D perhaps matching TRBD1 (5 bases). The CDR3 has 15 amino acids. Trimming cost V 1 base and J 2 bases, with 10 bases left between them.

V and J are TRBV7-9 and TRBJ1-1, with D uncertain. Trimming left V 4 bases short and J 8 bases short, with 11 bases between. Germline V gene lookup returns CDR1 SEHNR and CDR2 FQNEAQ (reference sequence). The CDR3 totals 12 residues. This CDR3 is CASSSLNWEAFF. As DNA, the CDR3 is TGTGCCAGCAGCTCCCTAAACTGGGAAGCTTTCTTT.